The present entry profiles one T cell receptor beta chain with its context. Its antigen is unidentified. The CDR3 consists of 15 residues. The V gene's germline CDR1 is MNHEY and CDR2 SVGAGI. Trimming stripped 8 bases from V and 10 bases from J, with 26 bases between. This specimen belongs to a study of cytomegalovirus exposure and HLA in healthy donors. General study results and limits: Rarity marked most TCR sequences, yet some public TCRs occurred in many donors.

The method was immunoSEQ multiplex PCR; TCRdb's version includes in-frame clones alone and lacks a portion of them. Of 150,000 to 200,000 clones in the sample, about 83% were seen once. The chain links TRBV6-5 to TRBJ1-1, with D maybe TRBD1 (5 bases). This TCR was recovered from a woman aged 18 to 35 in good health and CMV-seronegative. The sequenced sample consisted of PBMCs. This chain's CDR3 is CASHRSRAGVSTAFF. CDR3 in DNA: TGTGCCAGCCACCGATCCAGGGCGGGGGTGTCAACAGCTTTCTTT.